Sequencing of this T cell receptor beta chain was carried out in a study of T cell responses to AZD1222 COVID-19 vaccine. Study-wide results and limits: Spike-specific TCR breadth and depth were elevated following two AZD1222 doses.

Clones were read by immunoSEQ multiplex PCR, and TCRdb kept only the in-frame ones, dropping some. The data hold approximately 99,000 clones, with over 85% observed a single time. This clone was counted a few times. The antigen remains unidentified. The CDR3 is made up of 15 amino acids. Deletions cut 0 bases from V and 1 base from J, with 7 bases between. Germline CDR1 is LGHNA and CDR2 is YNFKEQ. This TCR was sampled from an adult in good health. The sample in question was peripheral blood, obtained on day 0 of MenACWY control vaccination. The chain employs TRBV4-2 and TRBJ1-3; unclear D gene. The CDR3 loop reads CASSQDWSSGNTIYF. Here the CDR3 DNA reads TGTGCCAGCAGCCAAGATTGGAGTTCTGGAAACACCATATATTTT.